Each of the 24 T cell receptor beta chains below was sequenced from the same sample in a study of blood T cell repertoires in COVID-19. Assay used: immunoSEQ multiplex PCR; TCRdb lists only in-frame clones, some missing. The sample yields more than 80,000 clones, 70% to 90% seen once. What was sequenced was peripheral blood. These receptors all come from a woman aged 55-70 years with COVID-19, enrolled during active disease.

The rearrangement links TRBV6-5 to TRBJ2-7, with 9 bases matching TRBD2. V was pared by 3 bases and J by 4 bases, with 7 bases of the junction left unmatched. Germline V gene lookup returns CDR1 MNHEY and CDR2 SVGAGI. CDR3 length: 15 residues. CDR3 loop: CASSYSLAGTYEQYF. The CDR3 nucleotides are TGTGCCAGCAGTTATAGTCTAGCGGGGACTTACGAGCAGTACTTC.

The chain links TRBV5-6 to TRBJ1-4; tentatively, D is TRBD1 (5 bases). This CDR3 has 16 amino acids. From germline, CDR1 is SGHDT and CDR2 YYEEEE. V was shortened by 4 bases and J by 8 bases, with 21 bases between the two germline ends. In DNA form, the CDR3 reads TGTGCCAGCAGCCACGGTACAGGACAACCGAGAGAAAAACTGTTTTTT. Translation gives CASSHGTGQPREKLFF.

The chain links TRBV5-1 to TRBJ2-1; the match to TRBD2 covers 10 bases. The CDR3 length is 15 residues. V lost 3 bases, J lost 8 bases, and 8 bases stayed unmatched. Per germline, CDR1 SGHRS and CDR2 YFSETQ. Written as DNA, the CDR3 is TGCGCCAGCAGCTCGCTGGAGCGGGGGGGCCATGAGCAGTTCTTC. This translates into CASSSLERGGHEQFF.

The chain recombines TRBV7-8 with TRBJ2-1; D is unresolved. V lost 1 base and J lost 9, with 16 bases in between. The CDR3 contains 15 residues. Germline V gene data show CDR1 as SGHVS and CDR2 as FQNEAQ. The CDR3 region is CASSLGVERRGEQFF. CDR3 bases: TGTGCCAGCAGCTTAGGGGTGGAGAGGCGAGGTGAGCAGTTCTTC.

The CDR3 region is CASATTGTEKLFF. The CDR3, as DNA: TGTGCCAGCGCGACCACCGGGACAGAAAAACTGTTTTTT. V and J are TRBV25-1 and TRBJ1-4; a weak D match, TRBD1 (6 bases). Germline-derived CDR1 and CDR2 are MGHDK and SYGVNS. The CDR3 is 13 amino acids. V lost 8 bases, J lost 8 bases, and 15 bases lay in between.

The V call is TRBV6-5, the J call TRBJ2-7, with 7 bases aligning to TRBD2. The CDR3 consists of 16 residues. Losses at the gene ends were 0 bases for V and 2 bases for J; bases not matched to a gene: 7. CDR1 and CDR2 from the germline V gene are MNHEY and SVGAGI. Here the CDR3 reads CASSYSPQGGTYEQYF. CDR3 coding DNA: TGTGCCAGCAGTTACTCGCCGCAGGGAGGGACCTACGAGCAGTACTTC.

The J gene is TRBJ1-1, the V gene TRBV11-2; D perhaps matches TRBD1 (6 bases). The CDR3 is 13 residues long. Germline loops: CDR1 SGHAT, CDR2 FQNNGV. V lost 5 bases and J 8 bases, leaving 15 bases between the germline ends. CDR3 nucleotide sequence: TGTGCCAGCAGCCTAGCGGGACACGCGGAAGCTTTCTTT. Its protein is CASSLAGHAEAFF.

This chain connects TRBV7-2 to TRBJ1-5, with D hard to call. The V end lost 4 bases, the J end lost 9 bases, and 10 bases lay between the germline ends. Germline lookup yields CDR1 SGHTA and CDR2 FQGNSA. The CDR3 extends over 12 amino acids. CDR3 DNA sequence: TGTGCCAGCAGCTCCTCGGGTGGGCCCCAGCATTTT. Translation gives CASSSSGGPQHF.

CDR3 in DNA: TGTGCCATCAGTAATCCGGGACAGGGGATCCACGAGCAGTACTTC. Translated, it gives CAISNPGQGIHEQYF. The V call is TRBV10-3, the J call TRBJ2-7; 10 bases match TRBD1. Germline V gene sequence: CDR1 ENHRY, CDR2 SYGVKD. Trimming cost V 5 bases and J 5 bases; bases outside gene matches: 9. The CDR3 is 15 residues long.

The chain links TRBV11-2 to TRBJ1-4; D gene uncertain. The germline V and J ends were trimmed by 5 bases and 0 bases, with 13 bases remaining between them. Germline-derived CDR1 and CDR2 are SGHAT and FQNNGV. This CDR3 has 16 residues. The CDR3 bases are TGTGCCAGCAGCCTAGCTGTGGGAGCAACTAATGAAAAACTGTTTTTT. Amino acids: CASSLAVGATNEKLFF. Variable domain in full (rest from reference TRBV11-2 and TRBJ1-4): EAGVAQSPRYKIIEKRQSVAFWCNPISGHATLYWYQQILGQGPKLLIQFQNNGVVDDSQLPKDRFSAERLKGVDSTLKIQPAKLEDSAVYLCASSLAVGATNEKLFFGSGTQLSVL.

The gene calls are TRBV5-8 and TRBJ1-4; 10 bases are shared with TRBD1. V gave up 4 bases and J gave up 4 bases; unmatched junction bases: 10. CDR1 is SGHTS and CDR2 is YDEGEE in the germline V gene. The CDR3 loop spans 17 amino acids. The DNA of the CDR3 is TGTGCCAGCAGCCCCCGGGACAGGGGCGTTATTAATGAAAAACTGTTTTTT. Protein product: CASSPRDRGVINEKLFF.

Worth noting for this clone: One end of the junction varies from germline; a read error may be responsible. V and J are TRBV10-2 and TRBJ1-5; perhaps TRBD1 as D (5 bases). Germline V CDR1 and CDR2: WSHSY, SAAADI. The CDR3 spans 13 residues. The CDR3 coding sequence is TGCGCCCGCAGGGCGCGGGGTGGGCAGCCCCAGCATTTT. Translation gives CARRARGGQPQHF.

V usage is TRBV5-1 and J usage is TRBJ2-7; TRBD1 aligns across 10 bases. V trimming: 3 bases; J trimming: 6 bases; junction bases outside the gene matches: 9. The CDR3 has 15 residues. Germline assignment: CDR1 SGHRS and CDR2 YFSETQ. CDR3 coding DNA: TGCGCCAGCAGCTCGCAAGACAGGGGGCGGTTCGAGCAGTACTTC. As protein: CASSSQDRGRFEQYF.

The V gene is TRBV4-3, the J gene TRBJ2-1; 13 bases align to TRBD2. The germline V gene has CDR1 LGHNA and CDR2 YSLEER. Trimming took 0 bases from V and 4 from J; bases not matched to a gene: 3. The CDR3 consists of 17 residues. The chain's CDR3 is CASSQDPGLAGYNEQFF. DNA of the CDR3: TGCGCCAGCAGCCAAGATCCGGGACTAGCGGGATACAATGAGCAGTTCTTC.

This chain uses TRBV5-1 with TRBJ2-2, with 8 nucleotides matching TRBD1. Germline CDR1 SGHRS, CDR2 YFSETQ. The V and J ends lost 4 bases and 1 base, in that order; junction bases with no gene match: 6. This CDR3 has 16 residues. The chain's CDR3 is CASSPIGTGNTGELFF. CDR3 nucleotides: TGCGCCAGCAGCCCAATCGGGACAGGGAACACCGGGGAGCTGTTTTTT.

This clone was counted once. The gene calls are TRBV28 and TRBJ2-3, with D hard to call. CDR1 and CDR2 (germline): MDHEN, SYDVKM. The CDR3 extends over 13 amino acids. With 4 bases removed from V and 7 bases from J, the gap between germline ends came to 12 bases. CDR3 in amino acids: CASSSTSRYTQYF. CDR3 nucleotides: TGTGCCAGCAGTTCTACTTCTAGGTATACGCAGTATTTT.

V gene TRBV18 combines with J gene TRBJ2-7; 14 nucleotides align to TRBD2. After removal of 1 base from V and 4 bases from J, the junction contained 6 bases not matched to a gene. The CDR3 is made up of 17 amino acids. The V gene's germline CDR1 is KGHSH and CDR2 LQKENI. CDR3 coding DNA: TGTGCCAGCTCACCACGACTAGCGGGGGGGAGGTCTTACGAGCAGTACTTC. Residues: CASSPRLAGGRSYEQYF.

This clone was seen only once. The chain combines TRBV11-2 with TRBJ2-7, with a possible D match to TRBD2 (5 bases). The germline CDR1 and CDR2 sequences are SGHAT and FQNNGV. V lost 5 bases and J lost 1, with 12 bases in between. The CDR3 is 14 residues long. The CDR3 DNA follows: TGTGCCAGCAGCGCCCACCCGGGGTCCTACGAGCAGTACTTC. This sequence encodes CASSAHPGSYEQYF.

This clone was seen a few times. The chain carries TRBV12-1 and TRBJ1-4; the tabulated D call, TRBD1, remains unverified against the DNA. TRBV12-1 is an annotated pseudogene. The CDR3 is 22 amino acids. In DNA, the CDR3 is TGTGCCAGCGCCGGCCCCAGACGAGACAGGGACAAGGCCCGGGGGAATAATGAAAAACTGTTTTTT. Translated: CASAGPRRDRDKARGNNEKLFF.

This chain connects TRBV6-1 to TRBJ1-6; 7 positions agree with TRBD1. J was trimmed by 6 bases and V by 4 bases; bases with no gene match: 9. CDR1 is MNHNS, CDR2 SASEGT, per germline. The CDR3 loop spans 16 amino acids. CDR3 bases: TGTGCCAGCAGTGCTTACAGGGGCCCCTTTAATTCACCCCTCCACTTT. It encodes CASSAYRGPFNSPLHF.

This clone was seen only a few times. The rearrangement links TRBV28 to TRBJ1-2, with D tentatively TRBD1 (5 bases). The CDR3 extends over 14 amino acids. Germline V gene data show CDR1 as MDHEN and CDR2 as SYDVKM. V gave up 7 bases and J gave up 8 bases, with 20 bases separating them. CDR3 DNA: TGTGCCAGCATCACTAGAGCGGGGGTTGGAGGCTACACCTTC. Amino acids: CASITRAGVGGYTF.

The chain has TRBV9 and TRBJ2-1, with TRBD2 matching over 10 bases. Germline lookup yields CDR1 SGDLS and CDR2 YYNGEE. CDR3 length: 16 amino acids. V trimming: 3 bases; J trimming: 5 bases; junction bases outside the gene matches: 8. The CDR3 here is CASSAESGGADNEQFF. The CDR3 region has the DNA TGTGCCAGCAGCGCGGAGAGCGGGGGGGCCGACAATGAGCAGTTCTTC.

The rearrangement joins TRBV10-2 to TRBJ2-1; 9 bases map to TRBD2. The CDR3 has 13 amino acids. V shed 7 bases and J 7 bases; nucleotides not matched to a gene: 5. CDR1 and CDR2 from the germline V gene are WSHSY and SAAADI. CDR3 residues: CASNLAGFNEQFF. CDR3 DNA sequence: TGCGCCAGCAACCTAGCGGGGTTTAATGAGCAGTTCTTC.

The chain links TRBV27 to TRBJ1-1, with D perhaps TRBD1 (6 bases). Germline V CDR1 and CDR2: MNHEY, SMNVEV (reference sequence). Trimming removed 5 bases from V and 1 base from J, with 11 bases in between. This CDR3 comprises 14 residues. Written as DNA, the CDR3 is TGTGCCAGCAGTCCAGGGGCGACGAACACTGAAGCTTTCTTT. Protein product: CASSPGATNTEAFF.